These 19 T cell receptor beta chains were all obtained from the same sample, sequenced in a study of cytomegalovirus exposure and HLA in healthy donors. PCR was performed using 60 Vbeta and 13 Jbeta primers. The protocol was immunoSEQ multiplex PCR, while the TCRdb copy is restricted to in-frame clones and leaves out a portion. The table lists roughly 73,000 clones, 75% to 85% of them singletons. Sequenced input: PBMCs. The receptors were sampled from a man aged 40-50 years in good health and CMV-seronegative.

The chain has TRBV11-1 and TRBJ2-5; D is perhaps TRBD2 (6 bases). Trimming stripped 4 bases from V and 4 bases from J, with 13 bases between. This CDR3 is 14 amino acids long. The germline CDR1 and CDR2 sequences are SGHAT and FQDESV (reference sequence). The CDR3 DNA follows: TGTGCCAGCAGCTCGCGACTAGTCGGAGAGACCCAGTACTTC. This codes for CASSSRLVGETQYF.

V and J are TRBV12-5 and TRBJ1-1; possibly TRBD1 for D (5 bases). Trimming removed 0 bases from V and 1 base from J, with 12 bases in between. The CDR3 contains 16 residues. CDR1 and CDR2 from the germline V gene are LGHNT and FRNRAP. CDR3 DNA sequence: TGTGCTAGTGGTTTGGTACATTCAGGGCCGAACACTGAAGCTTTCTTT. This gives the protein CASGLVHSGPNTEAFF.

CDR3 loop: CASSPIGNRGKDEKLFF. DNA of the CDR3: TGTGCCAGCTCACCAATAGGTAACCGGGGAAAGGATGAAAAACTGTTTTTT. The genes are TRBV18 and TRBJ1-4; D ambiguous. The CDR3 sequence is 17 residues long. Germline V gives CDR1 KGHSH, CDR2 LQKENI. The ends were cut back, 2 bases at V and 6 bases at J, with 19 bases in the middle.

This CDR3 is CASSEQGRSNQPQHF. The DNA for the CDR3 is TGTGCCAGCAGCGAACAGGGTAGAAGCAATCAGCCCCAGCATTTT. J is TRBJ1-5 and V is TRBV5-8; D perhaps matches TRBD1 (6 bases). Per germline, CDR1 SGHTS and CDR2 YDEGEE. This CDR3 is 15 amino acids long. V was shortened by 4 bases and J by 1 base, with 12 bases between the two germline ends.

The chain links TRBV18 to TRBJ1-5; tentatively, D is TRBD1 (6 bases). V was shortened by 2 bases and J by 5 bases, with 10 bases between the two germline ends. Germline V lookup: CDR1 KGHSH, CDR2 LQKENI. The CDR3 covers 14 residues. The CDR3 spells CASSPWAGDQPQHF. CDR3 DNA sequence: TGTGCCAGCTCACCATGGGCAGGGGATCAGCCCCAGCATTTT.

On this clone itself: The junction differs from germline at one of its ends, possibly a read error. The chain links TRBV29-1 to TRBJ2-6; 7 nucleotides match TRBD1. The germline V gene encodes CDR1 SQVTM and CDR2 ANQGSEA. The CDR3 has 14 residues. CDR3 sequence reads: CSVEDRAGANVLTF. The CDR3 bases are TGCAGCGTGGAAGACAGGGCTGGGGCCAACGTCCTGACTTTC.

The chain couples TRBV5-6 to TRBJ1-2, with TRBD1 matching over 7 bases. The J segment lost 8 bases and the V segment lost 4 bases, leaving 14 bases of the junction unmatched. This CDR3 region has 15 residues. Per the germline V gene, CDR1 is SGHDT and CDR2 is YYEEEE. CDR3 sequence reads: CASSRPATGWCGYTF. The CDR3 nucleotides read TGTGCCAGCAGCCGGCCCGCGACAGGGTGGTGCGGCTACACCTTC.

This clone has just a few counts. The chain employs TRBV4-3 and TRBJ2-7; 7 positions agree with TRBD1. The ends lost 0 bases at V and 0 bases at J; junction bases unmatched: 5. This CDR3 spans 16 amino acids. Germline V gene sequence: CDR1 LGHNA, CDR2 YSLEER. The CDR3 region has the DNA TGCGCCAGCAGCCAAGATCTAGGGACAGCCTCCTACGAGCAGTACTTC. As protein: CASSQDLGTASYEQYF.

Details on this clone: Other DNA sequences of this sample code for an identical CDR3. This rearrangement joins TRBV5-6 to TRBJ2-7; 9 nucleotides line up with TRBD1. The CDR3 contains 14 residues. Germline assignment: CDR1 SGHDT and CDR2 YYEEEE. Losses at the gene ends were 4 bases for V and 6 bases for J; bases not matched to a gene: 8. The CDR3 sequence is CASSIRDRVPEQYF. CDR3 DNA sequence: TGTGCCAGCAGCATCCGGGACAGGGTACCCGAGCAGTACTTC.

A few counts support this clone. This rearrangement joins TRBV5-6 to TRBJ1-1; 10 bases are a match to TRBD1. CDR1 and CDR2 (germline): SGHDT, YYEEEE. The trim removed 2 bases at V and 6 bases at J, leaving 10 bases unmatched. The CDR3 sequence is 16 residues long. The CDR3 sequence is CASSFDPGQGIAEAFF. The CDR3 bases are TGTGCCAGCAGCTTCGATCCGGGACAGGGGATCGCTGAAGCTTTCTTT.

V and J are TRBV5-1 and TRBJ2-7; the D gene is possibly TRBD1 (5 bases). V lost 3 bases, J lost 7 bases, and 17 bases lay in between. The germline CDR1 and CDR2 sequences are SGHRS and YFSETQ. The CDR3 is 14 amino acids. The CDR3 protein is CASSSDTSRREQYF. Written as DNA, the CDR3 is TGCGCCAGCAGCTCGGACACAAGCCGGCGTGAGCAGTACTTC. Using reference TRBV5-1 and TRBJ2-7 for the parts outside the CDR3, the full variable domain is KAGVTQTPRYLIKTRGQQVTLSCSPISGHRSVSWYQQTPGQGLQFLFEYFSETQRNKGNFPGRFSGRQFSNSRSEMNVSTLELGDSALYLCASSSDTSRREQYFGPGTRLTVT.

The CDR3 reads CASSHPARLNEQFF. CDR3 bases: TGTGCCAGCAGCCACCCGGCCCGACTAAATGAGCAGTTCTTC. This chain connects TRBV9 to TRBJ2-1; a weak D match, TRBD2 (5 bases). V shed 4 bases and J shed 7 bases, with 15 bases lying between them. The CDR3 is made up of 14 amino acids. CDR1 and CDR2 (germline): SGDLS, YYNGEE.

This chain's CDR3 is CASSAGTYSNQPQHF. CDR3 DNA sequence: TGTGCCAGCAGTGCAGGGACTTATAGCAATCAGCCCCAGCATTTT. J is TRBJ1-5 and V is TRBV6-5, with D maybe TRBD1 (5 bases). The CDR3 length is 15 residues. Germline V gene sequence: CDR1 MNHEY, CDR2 SVGAGI. V was pared by 5 bases and J by 0 bases, with 11 bases between.

The chain couples TRBV10-3 to TRBJ1-1, with D tentatively TRBD1 (6 bases). Germline V gives CDR1 ENHRY, CDR2 SYGVKD. Trimming removed 7 bases from V and 5 bases from J, with 29 bases in between. This CDR3 region has 18 residues. CDR3 sequence: CAITELSREQGGGTEAFF. CDR3 sequence (DNA): TGTGCCATCACCGAACTATCCCGGGAACAGGGAGGGGGAACTGAAGCTTTCTTT.

This rearrangement joins TRBV5-1 to TRBJ1-1, with a tentative D call TRBD1 (6 bases). V was cut by 0 bases and J by 6 bases, with 15 bases left in between. The CDR3 is 15 amino acids. In germline, CDR1 is SGHRS, CDR2 YFSETQ. The CDR3 DNA follows: TGCGCCAGCAGCTTGGCGGAGACAGGCATAGCTGAAGCTTTCTTT. Amino acid sequence: CASSLAETGIAEAFF.

CDR3 sequence: CSVATQGNTEAFF. The CDR3 nucleotides read TGCAGCGTTGCTACCCAGGGGAACACTGAAGCTTTCTTT. V usage is TRBV29-1 and J usage is TRBJ1-1; a possible D gene is TRBD1 (5 bases). The ends were cut back, 4 bases at V and 1 base at J, with 10 bases in the middle. CDR3 length: 13 amino acids. Per germline, CDR1 SQVTM and CDR2 ANQGSEA.

This clone was seen a few times. This chain connects TRBV9 to TRBJ1-5; 8 bases fit TRBD1. Per the germline V gene, CDR1 is SGDLS and CDR2 is YYNGEE. J lost 3 bases, V lost 3 bases, and 5 bases had no gene match. The CDR3 is 15 amino acids. CDR3 residues: CASSGGQAPNQPQHF. The CDR3 bases are TGTGCCAGCAGCGGGGGACAGGCCCCCAATCAGCCCCAGCATTTT.

CDR3 loop: CASSSDRVEKTQYF. The CDR3 DNA is TGTGCCAGCAGCTCCGACAGGGTAGAAAAGACCCAGTACTTC. The rearrangement links TRBV7-3 to TRBJ2-5, with 7 bases lining up with TRBD1. The germline gives CDR1 SGHTA, CDR2 FQGTGA. J was trimmed by 6 bases and V by 4 bases; bases with no gene match: 8. CDR3 length: 14 amino acids.

The chain couples TRBV7-2 to TRBJ2-7; D may be TRBD1 (6 bases). The V end was cut by 2 bases, the J end by 3 bases, with 14 bases between. The CDR3 covers 15 residues. Germline CDR1 and CDR2: SGHTA and FQGNSA. The chain's CDR3 is CASSLRTSGDYEQYF. DNA of the CDR3: TGTGCCAGCAGCTTAAGGACCTCAGGGGACTACGAGCAGTACTTC.